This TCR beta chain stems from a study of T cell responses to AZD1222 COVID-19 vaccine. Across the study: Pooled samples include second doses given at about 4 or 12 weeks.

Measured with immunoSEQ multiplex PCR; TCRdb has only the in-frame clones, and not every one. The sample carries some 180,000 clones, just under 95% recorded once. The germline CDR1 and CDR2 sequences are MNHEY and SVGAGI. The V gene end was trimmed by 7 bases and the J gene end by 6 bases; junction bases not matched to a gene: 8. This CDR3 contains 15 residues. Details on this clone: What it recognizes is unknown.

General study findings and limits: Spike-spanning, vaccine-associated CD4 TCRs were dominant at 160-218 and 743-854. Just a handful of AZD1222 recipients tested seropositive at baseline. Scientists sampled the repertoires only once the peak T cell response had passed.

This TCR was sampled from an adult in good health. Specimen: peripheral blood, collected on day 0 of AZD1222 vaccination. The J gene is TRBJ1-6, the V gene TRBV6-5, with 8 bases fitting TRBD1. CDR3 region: CASTADRGGNSPLHF. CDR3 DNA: TGTGCCAGCACCGCAGACAGGGGTGGTAATTCACCCCTCCACTTT.